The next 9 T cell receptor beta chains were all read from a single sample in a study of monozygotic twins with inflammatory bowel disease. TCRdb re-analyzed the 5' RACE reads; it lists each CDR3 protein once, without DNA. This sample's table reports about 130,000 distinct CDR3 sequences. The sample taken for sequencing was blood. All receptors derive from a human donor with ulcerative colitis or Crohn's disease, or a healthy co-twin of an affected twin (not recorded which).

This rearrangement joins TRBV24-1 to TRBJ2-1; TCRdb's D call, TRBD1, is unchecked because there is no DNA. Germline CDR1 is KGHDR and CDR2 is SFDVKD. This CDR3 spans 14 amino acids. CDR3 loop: CATGVPNSYNEQLF.

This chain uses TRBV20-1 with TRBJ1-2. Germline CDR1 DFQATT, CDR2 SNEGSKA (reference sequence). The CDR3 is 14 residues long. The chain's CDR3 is CSARARRGADGYTF.

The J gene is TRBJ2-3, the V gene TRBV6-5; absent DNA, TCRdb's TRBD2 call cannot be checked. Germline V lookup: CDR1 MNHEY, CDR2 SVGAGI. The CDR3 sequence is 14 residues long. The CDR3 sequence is CASSYHRRPDTQYF.

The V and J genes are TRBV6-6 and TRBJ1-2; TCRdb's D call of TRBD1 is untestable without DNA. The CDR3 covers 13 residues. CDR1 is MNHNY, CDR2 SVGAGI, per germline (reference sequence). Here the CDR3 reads CASNIGGSYGYTF.

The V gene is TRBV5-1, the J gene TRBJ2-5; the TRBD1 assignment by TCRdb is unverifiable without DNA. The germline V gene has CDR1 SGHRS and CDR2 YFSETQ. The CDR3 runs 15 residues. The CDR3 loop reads CASSSPGHYQETQYF.

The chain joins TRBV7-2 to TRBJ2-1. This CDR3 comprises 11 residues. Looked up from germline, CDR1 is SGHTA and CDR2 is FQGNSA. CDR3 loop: CASSPYGEQFF.

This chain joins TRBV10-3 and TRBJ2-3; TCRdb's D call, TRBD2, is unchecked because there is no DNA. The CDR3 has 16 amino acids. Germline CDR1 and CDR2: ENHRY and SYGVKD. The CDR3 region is CAIRGTSETSTDTQYF.

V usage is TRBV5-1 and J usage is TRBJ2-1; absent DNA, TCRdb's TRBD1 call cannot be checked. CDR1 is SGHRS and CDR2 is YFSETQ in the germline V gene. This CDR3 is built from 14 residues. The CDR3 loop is CASSLDRGQDEQFF.

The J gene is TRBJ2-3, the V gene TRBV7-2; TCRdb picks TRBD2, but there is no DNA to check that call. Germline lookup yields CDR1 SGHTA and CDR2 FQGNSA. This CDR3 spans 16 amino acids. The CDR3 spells CASSLETSGTFGTQYF.